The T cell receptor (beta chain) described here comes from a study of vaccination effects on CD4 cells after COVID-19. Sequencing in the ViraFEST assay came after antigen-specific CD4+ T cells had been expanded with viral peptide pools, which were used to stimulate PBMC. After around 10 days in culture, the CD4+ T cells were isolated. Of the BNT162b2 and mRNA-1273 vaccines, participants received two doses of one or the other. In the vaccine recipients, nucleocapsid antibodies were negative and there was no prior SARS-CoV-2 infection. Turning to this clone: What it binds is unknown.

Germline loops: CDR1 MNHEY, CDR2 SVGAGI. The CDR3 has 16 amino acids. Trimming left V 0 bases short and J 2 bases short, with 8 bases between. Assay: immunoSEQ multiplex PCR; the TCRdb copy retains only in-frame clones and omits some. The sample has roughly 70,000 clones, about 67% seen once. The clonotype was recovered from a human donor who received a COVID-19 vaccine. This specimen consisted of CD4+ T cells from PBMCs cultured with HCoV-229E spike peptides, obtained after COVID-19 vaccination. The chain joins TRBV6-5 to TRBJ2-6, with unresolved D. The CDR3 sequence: CASSYSFSTGANVLTF. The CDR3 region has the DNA TGTGCCAGCAGTTACTCCTTTAGTACTGGGGCCAACGTCCTGACTTTC.